The rows below give T cell receptor beta chains drawn from one sample of a study of shared clonotypes between healthy human individuals. This table comes from immunoSEQ multiplex PCR, and its TCRdb copy is limited to in-frame clones, with some not included. The data hold 1.6 million or so clones, with roughly 96% observed a single time. The source material was naive CD4+ T cells sorted from blood. These receptors were taken from a man younger than 45 in good health. Each CDR3 is given without its conserved first and last residue. A D gene is named only where the DNA matches it firmly. A clone size is listed for some rows: how often the clone was seen (once, few, many), or a class if it is expanded.

j_gene: TRBJ2-7
d_gene: TRBD2
v_gene: TRBV18
abundance: NA
len: 14
CDR3aa: ASSPRLAPYTYEQY

j_gene: TRBJ1-3
d_gene: NA
v_gene: TRBV9
abundance: NA
len: 15
CDR3aa: ASSVGAAGDSGNTIY

j_gene: TRBJ1-1
d_gene: NA
v_gene: TRBV7-2
abundance: once
len: 9
CDR3aa: VSSPYTEAF

j_gene: TRBJ1-1
d_gene: NA
v_gene: TRBV9
abundance: NA
len: 12
CDR3aa: ASSVTGQNTEAF

j_gene: TRBJ1-5
d_gene: NA
v_gene: TRBV5-4
abundance: NA
len: 12
CDR3aa: ASSAGLGNQPQH

j_gene: TRBJ2-3
d_gene: TRBD2
v_gene: TRBV10-3
abundance: NA
len: 11
CDR3aa: AISDPPGGTQY

j_gene: TRBJ2-2
d_gene: NA
v_gene: TRBV18
abundance: NA
len: 10
CDR3aa: ASSPYPGELF

j_gene: TRBJ1-5
d_gene: NA
v_gene: TRBV6-1
abundance: NA
len: 12
CDR3aa: ASSTTGRSQPQH

j_gene: TRBJ2-5
d_gene: TRBD2
v_gene: TRBV10-1
abundance: NA
len: 13
CDR3aa: ARRLGREVQETQY

j_gene: TRBJ1-3
d_gene: NA
v_gene: TRBV13
abundance: NA
len: 14
CDR3aa: ASSPTPGRSGNTIY

j_gene: TRBJ2-3
d_gene: TRBD2
v_gene: TRBV28
abundance: NA
len: 18
CDR3aa: ASSPNRGASGRINTDTQY

j_gene: TRBJ1-1
d_gene: NA
v_gene: TRBV9
abundance: once
len: 12
CDR3aa: ASSGGWAITEAF

j_gene: TRBJ1-4
d_gene: NA
v_gene: TRBV28
abundance: NA
len: 12
CDR3aa: ASSSYGTNEKLF

j_gene: TRBJ1-2
d_gene: TRBD1
v_gene: TRBV19
abundance: NA
len: 12
CDR3aa: ASSIAWTGRGYT

j_gene: TRBJ2-3
d_gene: NA
v_gene: TRBV7-7
abundance: NA
len: 12
CDR3aa: ASSLGVGTDTQY

j_gene: TRBJ2-1
d_gene: TRBD1
v_gene: TRBV5-1
abundance: NA
len: 12
CDR3aa: ASTGTGVGNEQF

j_gene: TRBJ1-1
d_gene: NA
v_gene: TRBV6-5
abundance: NA
len: 11
CDR3aa: ASSPDIISEAF

j_gene: TRBJ1-1
d_gene: NA
v_gene: TRBV6-1
abundance: NA
len: 13
CDR3aa: ASREKTEWNAEAF

j_gene: TRBJ2-3
d_gene: TRBD2
v_gene: TRBV10-3
abundance: NA
len: 14
CDR3aa: AISEGASGGTDTQY

j_gene: TRBJ2-7
d_gene: NA
v_gene: TRBV7-8
abundance: NA
len: 12
CDR3aa: ASSSGLGPYEQY

j_gene: TRBJ2-7
d_gene: NA
v_gene: TRBV2
abundance: NA
len: 10
CDR3aa: ASSETSYEQY

j_gene: TRBJ2-1
d_gene: TRBD2
v_gene: TRBV7-3
abundance: NA
len: 14
CDR3aa: ASSPRSASGRGEQF

j_gene: TRBJ2-1
d_gene: TRBD2
v_gene: TRBV6-5
abundance: once
len: 12
CDR3aa: ASSPSGRANEQF